This is a list of T cell receptor beta chains from one sample in a study of blood T cell repertoires in COVID-19. Data came from immunoSEQ multiplex PCR; TCRdb stores just in-frame clones and leaves some out. The sample lists 100,000 to 150,000 clones, about 83% occurring once. Sequences were obtained from peripheral blood. The receptors here all came from a man older than 75 with active or convalescent COVID-19. CDR3s include the opening cysteine and the closing phenylalanine or tryptophan. A D gene is named only where the DNA matches it firmly. Size is omitted from some rows. Given values are once, few, many or a class for expanded clones.

D gene: TRBD1
CDR3 length: 18
J gene: TRBJ1-5
clone size: .
V gene: TRBV7-8
CDR3 DNA: TGTGCCAGCAGCTTAGGCCACGGGACAGCTCTTAGCAATCAGCCCCAGCATTTT
CDR3 protein: CASSLGHGTALSNQPQHF

D gene: TRBD2
CDR3 length: 17
J gene: TRBJ2-3
clone size: .
V gene: TRBV6-2/TRBV6-3
CDR3 DNA: TGTGCCAGCAGTTACTCGACTCTAGCGGTTTGGACGGATACGCAGTATTTT
CDR3 protein: CASSYSTLAVWTDTQYF

D gene: .
CDR3 length: 12
J gene: TRBJ2-7
clone size: few
V gene: TRBV7-9
CDR3 DNA: TGTGCCAGCAGCCCAGGTAGATCCGAGCAGTACTTC
CDR3 protein: CASSPGRSEQYF

D gene: .
CDR3 length: 14
J gene: TRBJ2-2
clone size: .
V gene: TRBV14
CDR3 DNA: TGTGCCAGCAGCCCTACGATGTACACCGGGGAGCTGTTTTTT
CDR3 protein: CASSPTMYTGELFF

D gene: .
CDR3 length: 16
J gene: TRBJ2-2
clone size: .
V gene: TRBV21-1
CDR3 DNA: TGTGCCAGCAGCGCCCCGGGGGGTGCGAGCACCGGGGAGCTGTTTTTT
CDR3 protein: CASSAPGGASTGELFF

D gene: TRBD1
CDR3 length: 12
J gene: TRBJ1-1
clone size: .
V gene: TRBV29-1
CDR3 DNA: TGCAGCGTTGAATGGACAGGAAAAGAAGCTTTCTTT
CDR3 protein: CSVEWTGKEAFF

D gene: .
CDR3 length: 14
J gene: TRBJ1-1
clone size: .
V gene: TRBV2
CDR3 DNA: TGTGCCAGCAGTGAGATGAGGGTGGGCACTGAAGCTTTCTTT
CDR3 protein: CASSEMRVGTEAFF

D gene: TRBD1
CDR3 length: 15
J gene: TRBJ1-5
clone size: .
V gene: TRBV5-5
CDR3 DNA: TGTGCCAGCAGCGGGACAGTAATGAACAATCAGCCCCAGCATTTT
CDR3 protein: CASSGTVMNNQPQHF

D gene: .
CDR3 length: 15
J gene: TRBJ1-4
clone size: .
V gene: TRBV9
CDR3 DNA: TGTGCCAGCAGCCGAAGGCCGGGGTGGGATGAAAAACTGTTTTTT
CDR3 protein: CASSRRPGWDEKLFF

D gene: TRBD2
CDR3 length: 16
J gene: TRBJ2-3
clone size: .
V gene: TRBV5-1
CDR3 DNA: TGCGCCAGCAGCTCCCTGGGTAGCGGGGGGTCAGATACGCAGTATTTT
CDR3 protein: CASSSLGSGGSDTQYF

D gene: .
CDR3 length: 11
J gene: TRBJ2-3
clone size: .
V gene: TRBV7-8
CDR3 DNA: TGTGCCAGCACTAGCACAGATACGCAGTATTTT
CDR3 protein: CASTSTDTQYF

D gene: .
CDR3 length: 14
J gene: TRBJ2-2
clone size: .
V gene: TRBV19
CDR3 DNA: TGTGCCAGTAGATCCCTCCACGGGTACGGGGAGCTGTTTTTT
CDR3 protein: CASRSLHGYGELFF

D gene: .
CDR3 length: 15
J gene: TRBJ2-7
clone size: .
V gene: TRBV27
CDR3 DNA: TGTGCCAGCAGTTTAACCGGTATGTTGGTCTACGAGCAGTACTTC
CDR3 protein: CASSLTGMLVYEQYF

D gene: .
CDR3 length: 14
J gene: TRBJ2-5
clone size: .
V gene: TRBV11-2
CDR3 DNA: TGTGCCAGCAGCTTATGGAGGAACCAAGAGACCCAGTACTTC
CDR3 protein: CASSLWRNQETQYF

D gene: TRBD1
CDR3 length: 15
J gene: TRBJ2-1
clone size: .
V gene: TRBV18
CDR3 DNA: TGTGCCAGCTCACCGGGGCAGGGGGATCGTAATGAGCAGTTCTTC
CDR3 protein: CASSPGQGDRNEQFF

D gene: .
CDR3 length: 12
J gene: TRBJ1-1
clone size: .
V gene: TRBV2
CDR3 DNA: TGTGCCAGCAGTGTAGGGGTTACTGAAGCTTTCTTT
CDR3 protein: CASSVGVTEAFF

D gene: TRBD1
CDR3 length: 15
J gene: TRBJ1-4
clone size: .
V gene: TRBV15
CDR3 DNA: TGTGCCACCAGCAGAGGGGGGACAGGGGAGGGGAAACTGTTTTTT
CDR3 protein: CATSRGGTGEGKLFF

D gene: TRBD2
CDR3 length: 15
J gene: TRBJ2-7
clone size: .
V gene: TRBV5-1
CDR3 DNA: TGCGCCAGCAGCTTGGTGAGTAGCGGGGAGCGGGAGCAGTACTTC
CDR3 protein: CASSLVSSGEREQYF

D gene: .
CDR3 length: 15
J gene: TRBJ1-1
clone size: .
V gene: TRBV6-5
CDR3 DNA: TGTGCCAGCAGTTACTCATGGGGGGGTGGCACTGAAGCTTTCTTT
CDR3 protein: CASSYSWGGGTEAFF

D gene: TRBD1
CDR3 length: 15
J gene: TRBJ2-7
clone size: .
V gene: TRBV5-6
CDR3 DNA: TGTGCCAGCAGCGCTAACAGGGGGCTAGGGTACGAGCAGTACTTC
CDR3 protein: CASSANRGLGYEQYF

D gene: TRBD1
CDR3 length: 14
J gene: TRBJ1-1
clone size: .
V gene: TRBV6-6
CDR3 DNA: TGTGCCAGCAGTCTCGGGACAGTCGGGGTTGAAGCTTTCTTT
CDR3 protein: CASSLGTVGVEAFF

D gene: TRBD2
CDR3 length: 17
J gene: TRBJ2-1
clone size: once
V gene: TRBV12-5
CDR3 DNA: TGTGCTAGTGGTTTGGGTTTGGTAGCGGGGGGTTACAATGAGCAGTTCTTC
CDR3 protein: CASGLGLVAGGYNEQFF